These T cell receptor beta chains were read from a single sample in a study of CD8 T cells in ankylosing spondylitis. TCRdb reprocessed the 5' RACE reads with MiXCR, giving one entry per CDR3 protein. Found here are approximately 31,000 distinct CDR3 sequences, more than 25% of them singletons; the top ten hold about 48%. Sequenced material: synovial fluid, either unsorted or a sorted T cell fraction (not recorded which). All receptors derive from a male donor with ankylosing spondylitis. Each CDR3 is given with its conserved first and last residue. D genes are given only for firm matches. A row's size may be missing; if present it is once, few, many or a size class.

TRBJ2-1 | 16 | - | - | TRBV7-9 | TGTGCCAGCAGCCCCATAGGGCAGAAGTTGGCCCATGAGCAGTTCTTC | CASSPIGQKLAHEQFF
TRBJ2-1 | 13 | - | - | TRBV12-3/TRBV12-4 | TGTGCCATCCAGGCTAGCGAGTACAATGAGCAGTTCTTC | CAIQASEYNEQFF
TRBJ2-2 | 16 | - | - | TRBV7-6 | TGTGCCAGCAGCCCCCGGGGCAGCTCGGTCACCGGGGAGCTGTTTTTT | CASSPRGSSVTGELFF
TRBJ1-1 | 15 | few | TRBD1 | TRBV15 | TGTGCCACCAGCAGCGCGGACAGGGCGGACACTGAAGCTTTCTTT | CATSSADRADTEAFF
TRBJ2-1 | 12 | - | - | TRBV29-1 | TGCAGCGTTGAGCATCTGGCGGATGAGCAGTTCTTC | CSVEHLADEQFF
TRBJ1-1 | 16 | few | TRBD1 | TRBV5-5 | TGTGCCAGCAGCCCGGGACAGGGGGCTATTGACACTGAAGCTTTCTTT | CASSPGQGAIDTEAFF
TRBJ1-2 | 13 | many | - | TRBV7-2 | TGTGCCAGCAAAGAGCATCGTAGTAATGGCTACACCTTC | CASKEHRSNGYTF
TRBJ2-2 | 17 | - | TRBD1 | TRBV12-3/TRBV12-4 | TGTGCCAGCAGCGGACAGGTCGGACGGTATTTTGCCGGGGAGCTGTTTTTT | CASSGQVGRYFAGELFF
TRBJ2-3 | 13 | many | TRBD2 | TRBV12-3/TRBV12-4 | TGTGCCAGCATAGCGGGAGTCTCAGATACGCAGTATTTT | CASIAGVSDTQYF
TRBJ2-7 | 16 | - | TRBD2 | TRBV7-6 | TGTGCCAGCAGCCCCACTATAGGGGAGGGGATGGACGAGCAGTACTTC | CASSPTIGEGMDEQYF
TRBJ1-1 | 13 | - | - | TRBV4-2 | TGTGCCAGCAGCCACTATCAGGGCACTGAAGCTTTCTTT | CASSHYQGTEAFF
TRBJ2-7 | 15 | - | - | TRBV27 | TGTGCCAGCAGTTTTGGCGGTACAGCATCCTACGAGCAGTACTTC | CASSFGGTASYEQYF
TRBJ1-1 | 12 | once | - | TRBV11-2 | TGTGCCAGCAGCTTTCTAAGTACTGAAGCTTTCTTT | CASSFLSTEAFF
TRBJ2-3 | 17 | few | TRBD1 | TRBV24-1 | TGTGCCACCAGTGATTTGGGTGGACAGGGAAGCACAGATACGCAGTATTTT | CATSDLGGQGSTDTQYF
TRBJ2-1 | 14 | few | TRBD2 | TRBV27 | TGTGCCAGCCAGACTAGCGGGACCTACCATGAGCAGTTCTTC | CASQTSGTYHEQFF
TRBJ2-6 | 14 | - | - | TRBV20-1 | TGCAGTGCTAATCAGTTAACTGGGGCCAACGTCCTGACTTTC | CSANQLTGANVLTF
TRBJ2-7 | 12 | - | - | TRBV19 | TGTGCCAGTACAGGTCCCAATTACGAGCAGTACTTC | CASTGPNYEQYF
TRBJ2-1 | 16 | - | - | TRBV24-1 | TGTGCCACCTCACAAGGTCACAGCAGCTCCTACAATGAGCAGTTCTTC | CATSQGHSSSYNEQFF
TRBJ2-2 | 19 | - | - | TRBV7-6 | TGTGCCAGCAGCCAACTACCGATTGCAGCGGGCCAAAACACCGGGGAGCTGTTTTTT | CASSQLPIAAGQNTGELFF
TRBJ1-5 | 13 | - | - | TRBV27 | TGTGCCAGCAGTTTATGGGGGGGTCGGCCCCAGCATTTT | CASSLWGGRPQHF
TRBJ2-6 | 20 | - | - | TRBV13 | TGTGCCAGCAGCTCAAAGCCGGGACTTAAGAAAGACTCTGGGGCCAACGTCCTGACTTTC | CASSSKPGLKKDSGANVLTF
TRBJ1-1 | 13 | few | - | TRBV2 | TGTGCCAGCAGAGACGGGTCAGCCTCGGGAGCTTTCTTT | CASRDGSASGAFF
TRBJ1-1 | 17 | many | TRBD1 | TRBV28 | TGTGCCAGCAGTACCGCCGGGACAGGGTTTGTGAACACTGAAGCTTTCTTT | CASSTAGTGFVNTEAFF
TRBJ2-5 | 14 | - | - | TRBV7-9 | TGTGCCAGCAGCTGGATCATTAACGTCGGAACCCAGTACTTC | CASSWIINVGTQYF
TRBJ1-2 | 18 | - | - | TRBV11-1 | TGTGCCAGCAGCTTAGGAGGAGCTAGCGGGGACCGCCACTATGGCTACACCTTC | CASSLGGASGDRHYGYTF
TRBJ1-6 | 18 | - | - | TRBV11-2 | TGTGCCAGCAGCTTAGTTTCTAGTCTGAGCTCCTATAATTCACCCCTCCACTTT | CASSLVSSLSSYNSPLHF
TRBJ1-1 | 16 | - | - | TRBV5-1 | TGCGCCAGCAGCTTGTGGGGGGCAAGGATGAACACTGAAGCTTTCTTT | CASSLWGARMNTEAFF
TRBJ2-1 | 16 | - | TRBD2 | TRBV13 | TGTGCCAGCAGAGAACCTACTAGCGGGAGTTACAATGAGCAGTTCTTC | CASREPTSGSYNEQFF
TRBJ2-2 | 14 | few | TRBD1 | TRBV12-3/TRBV12-4 | TGTGCCAGCAACGACAGGGGGCGGGCCGGGGAGCTGTTTTTT | CASNDRGRAGELFF
TRBJ2-3 | 12 | few | - | TRBV6-1 | TGTGCCAGCAGTGACTCAGCAGATACGCAGTATTTT | CASSDSADTQYF
TRBJ2-1 | 13 | - | - | TRBV28 | TGTGCCAGCAGTTTAAGGCCCTACAATGAGCAGTTCTTC | CASSLRPYNEQFF
TRBJ2-5 | 14 | many | TRBD1 | TRBV3-1 | TGTGCCAGCAGCCCAAGGACAGGTCAAGAGACCCAGTACTTC | CASSPRTGQETQYF
TRBJ1-1 | 11 | - | - | TRBV27 | TGTGCCAGCACCTCGGGGGTTCAAGCTTTCTTT | CASTSGVQAFF
TRBJ1-1 | 14 | few | - | TRBV29-1 | TGCAGCGTCAATGGGGACAATACTCACACTGAAGCTTTCTTT | CSVNGDNTHTEAFF
TRBJ2-1 | 13 | many | TRBD1 | TRBV19 | TGTGCCAGTAGTGCGATACAGGGGGGTGAGCAGTTCTTC | CASSAIQGGEQFF
TRBJ2-3 | 16 | once | TRBD2 | TRBV20-1 | TGCTGTGCTAGAGATGGACTAGCGGGAGAGGTGGATACGCAGTATTTT | CCARDGLAGEVDTQYF
TRBJ1-2 | 15 | - | - | TRBV6-1 | TGTGCCAGCAGTGAGACCGTGGTGGGTAACTATGGCTACACCTTC | CASSETVVGNYGYTF
TRBJ2-3 | 18 | few | TRBD1 | TRBV4-1 | TGCGCCAGCAGCCATCCGAAACAGGGGCTCTTCAATACAGATACGCAGTATTTT | CASSHPKQGLFNTDTQYF
TRBJ2-1 | 13 | - | - | TRBV6-1 | TGTGCCAGCAGTCCGCAGCGGAACAATGAGCAGTTCTTC | CASSPQRNNEQFF
TRBJ2-1 | 13 | - | - | TRBV30 | TGTGCCTGGAGGGTTAAGGGAGAGAATGAGCAGTTCTTC | CAWRVKGENEQFF
TRBJ2-1 | 13 | few | TRBD1 | TRBV29-1 | TGCAGCGTGTGGACAGGGGCCAACAATGAGCAGTTCTTC | CSVWTGANNEQFF
TRBJ1-6 | 15 | - | - | TRBV11-2 | TGTGCCAGCAGCTTAGGACAGGATTCCAATTCACCCCTCCACTTT | CASSLGQDSNSPLHF
TRBJ2-4 | 16 | few | TRBD2 | TRBV20-1 | TGCAGTGCTAGCCCCCTAGCGGAACCAGCCAAAAACATTCAGTACTTC | CSASPLAEPAKNIQYF
TRBJ2-1 | 16 | - | TRBD2 | TRBV20-1 | TGCAGTGCTAGAGATCCCCCTAGCGGGACGGAGGTTGAGCAGTTCTTC | CSARDPPSGTEVEQFF
TRBJ2-5 | 17 | few | TRBD2 | TRBV27 | TGTGCCAGCAGTTCTCGAAGACTAGCGGAGAGTCCAGAGACCCAGTACTTC | CASSSRRLAESPETQYF
TRBJ2-1 | 13 | many | - | TRBV12-3/TRBV12-4 | TGTGCCAGCATTCATACCGGACGGGATGAGCAGTTCTTC | CASIHTGRDEQFF
TRBJ2-1 | 12 | few | - | TRBV10-3 | TGTGCCATCATGGCGGCCGGCAATGAGCAGTTCTTC | CAIMAAGNEQFF
TRBJ2-3 | 15 | - | - | TRBV20-1 | TGCAGTGCTAGGAATCGGGCTTCTTCCTCGGATACGCAGTATTTT | CSARNRASSSDTQYF
TRBJ2-3 | 16 | - | TRBD2 | TRBV4-1 | TGCGCCAGCAGCCAAGATTGGAGCGGGAGTACAGATACGCAGTATTTT | CASSQDWSGSTDTQYF
TRBJ2-6 | 16 | few | - | TRBV29-1 | TGCAGCGTTGAGTTGGACACCTTCTCTGGGGCCAACGTCCTGACTTTC | CSVELDTFSGANVLTF
TRBJ2-1 | 11 | many | - | TRBV6-1 | TGTGCCAGCAGTGACCACAATGAGCAGTTCTTC | CASSDHNEQFF
TRBJ1-4 | 16 | once | TRBD1 | TRBV4-2 | TGTGCCAGCAGCCAAGTCACGACAGGGGGCGATGAAAAACTGTTTTTT | CASSQVTTGGDEKLFF
TRBJ2-2 | 17 | once | - | TRBV10-3 | TGTGCCATCAGTGAAATGGAATTGGGATCGAACACCGGGGAGCTGTTTTTT | CAISEMELGSNTGELFF
TRBJ2-2 | 12 | - | - | TRBV2 | TGTGCCAGCATCCCTCGCACCGGGGAGCTGTTTTTT | CASIPRTGELFF
TRBJ2-1 | 12 | many | - | TRBV7-8 | TGTGCCAGCAGCTATGGGACGGTGGAGCAGTTCTTC | CASSYGTVEQFF
TRBJ2-1 | 15 | many | - | TRBV7-9 | TGTGCCAGCAGCTTAGGGTACTCCACCTACAATGAGCAGTTCTTC | CASSLGYSTYNEQFF
TRBJ2-1 | 15 | - | - | TRBV19 | TGTGCCAGTAGTATTCTGGAGGGGGATTCGGCTGAGCAGTTCTTC | CASSILEGDSAEQFF
TRBJ2-2 | 15 | - | - | TRBV4-1 | TGCGCCAGCAGCCAAGATCGGAGAAGGACCGGGGAGCTGTTTTTT | CASSQDRRRTGELFF